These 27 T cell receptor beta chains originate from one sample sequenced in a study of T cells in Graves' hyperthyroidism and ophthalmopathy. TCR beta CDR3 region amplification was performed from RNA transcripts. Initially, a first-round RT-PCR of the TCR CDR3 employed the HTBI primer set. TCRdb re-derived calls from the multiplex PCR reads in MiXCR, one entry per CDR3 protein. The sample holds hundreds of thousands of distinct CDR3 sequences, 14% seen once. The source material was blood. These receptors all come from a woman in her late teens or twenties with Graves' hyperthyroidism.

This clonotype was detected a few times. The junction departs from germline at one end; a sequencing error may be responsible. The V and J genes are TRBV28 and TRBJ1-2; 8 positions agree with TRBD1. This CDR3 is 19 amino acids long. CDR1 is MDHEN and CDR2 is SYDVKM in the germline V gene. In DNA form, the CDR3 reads TGTGCCAGCAGTTTCCCCTCCTCGACAGGGGTCGGCGAGCTATATGGCCACACCTTC. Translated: CASSFPSSTGVGELYGHTF.

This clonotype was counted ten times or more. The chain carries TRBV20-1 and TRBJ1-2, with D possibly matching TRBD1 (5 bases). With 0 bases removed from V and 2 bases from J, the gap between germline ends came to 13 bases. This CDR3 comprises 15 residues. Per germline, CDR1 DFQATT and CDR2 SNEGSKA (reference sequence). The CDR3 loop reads CSARDRQGTNYGYTF. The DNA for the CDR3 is TGCAGTGCTAGAGATCGGCAGGGAACCAACTATGGCTACACCTTC.

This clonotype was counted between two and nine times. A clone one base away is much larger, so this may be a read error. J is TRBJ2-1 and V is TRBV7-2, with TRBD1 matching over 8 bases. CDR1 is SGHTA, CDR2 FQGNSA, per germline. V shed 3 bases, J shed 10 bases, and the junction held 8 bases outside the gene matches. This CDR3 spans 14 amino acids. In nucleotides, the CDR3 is TGTGCCAGCAGCTTGGACAGGGTTGTCTACGAGCAGTTCTTC. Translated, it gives CASSLDRVVYEQFF. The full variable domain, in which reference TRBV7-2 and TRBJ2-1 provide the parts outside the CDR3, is GAGVSQSPSNKVTEKGKDVELRCDPISGHTALYWYRQSLGQGLEFLIYFQGNSAPDKSGLPSDRFSAERTGGSVSTLTIQRTQQEDSAVYLCASSLDRVVYEQFFGPGTRLTVL.

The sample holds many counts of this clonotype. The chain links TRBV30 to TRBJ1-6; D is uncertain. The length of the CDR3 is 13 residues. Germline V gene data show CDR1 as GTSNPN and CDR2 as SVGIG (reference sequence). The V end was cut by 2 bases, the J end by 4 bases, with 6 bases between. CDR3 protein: CAWSSGYNSPLHF. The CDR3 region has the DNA TGTGCCTGGAGTTCGGGTTATAATTCACCCCTCCACTTT.

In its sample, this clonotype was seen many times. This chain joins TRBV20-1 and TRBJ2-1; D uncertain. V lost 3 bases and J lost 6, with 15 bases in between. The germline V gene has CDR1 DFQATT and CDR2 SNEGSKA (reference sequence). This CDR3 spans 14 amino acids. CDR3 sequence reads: CSASAGAHINEQFF. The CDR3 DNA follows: TGCAGTGCTAGCGCAGGAGCTCACATCAATGAGCAGTTCTTC.

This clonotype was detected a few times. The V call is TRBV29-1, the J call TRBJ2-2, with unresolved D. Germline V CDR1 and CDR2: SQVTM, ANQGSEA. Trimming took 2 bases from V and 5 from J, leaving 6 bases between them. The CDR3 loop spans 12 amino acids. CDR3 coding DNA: TGCAGCGTTGAAATCGTTACCGGGGAGCTGTTTTTT. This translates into CSVEIVTGELFF.

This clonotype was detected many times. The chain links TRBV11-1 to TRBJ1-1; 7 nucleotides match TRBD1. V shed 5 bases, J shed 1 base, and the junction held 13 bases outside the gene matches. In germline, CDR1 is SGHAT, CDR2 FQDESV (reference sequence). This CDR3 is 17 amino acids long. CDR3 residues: CASSQPGQLIANTEAFF. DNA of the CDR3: TGTGCCAGCAGCCAACCGGGACAGCTGATCGCGAACACTGAAGCTTTCTTT.

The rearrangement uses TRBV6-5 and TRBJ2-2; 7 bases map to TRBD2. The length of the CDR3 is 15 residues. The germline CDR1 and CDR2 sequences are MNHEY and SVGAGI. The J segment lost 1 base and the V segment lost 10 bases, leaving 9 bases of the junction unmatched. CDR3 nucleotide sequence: TGTGCCACCCGTTGGGGGGAGGGGAACACCGGGGAGCTGTTTTTT. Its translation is CATRWGEGNTGELFF.

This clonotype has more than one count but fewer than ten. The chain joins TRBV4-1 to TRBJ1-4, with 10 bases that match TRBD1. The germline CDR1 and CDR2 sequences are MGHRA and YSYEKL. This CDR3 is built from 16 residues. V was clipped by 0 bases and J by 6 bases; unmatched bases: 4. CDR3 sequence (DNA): TGCGCCAGCAGCCAAGATTCTGGACAGGGGGATGAAAAACTGTTTTTT. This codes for CASSQDSGQGDEKLFF.

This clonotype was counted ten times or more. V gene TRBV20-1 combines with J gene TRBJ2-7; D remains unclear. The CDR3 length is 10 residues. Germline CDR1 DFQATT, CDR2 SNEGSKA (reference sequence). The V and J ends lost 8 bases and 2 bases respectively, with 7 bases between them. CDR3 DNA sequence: TGCAGTACGAGGCCCTACGAGCAGTACTTC. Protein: CSTRPYEQYF.

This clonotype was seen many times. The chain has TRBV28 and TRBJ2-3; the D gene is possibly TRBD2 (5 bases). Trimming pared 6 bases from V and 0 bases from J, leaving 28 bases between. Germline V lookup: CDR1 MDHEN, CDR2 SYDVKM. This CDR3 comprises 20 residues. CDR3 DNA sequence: TGTGCCAGCAGCGCATGGTTCCTAGCCCGGGCCGAAAAAAGCACAGATACGCAGTATTTT. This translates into CASSAWFLARAEKSTDTQYF.

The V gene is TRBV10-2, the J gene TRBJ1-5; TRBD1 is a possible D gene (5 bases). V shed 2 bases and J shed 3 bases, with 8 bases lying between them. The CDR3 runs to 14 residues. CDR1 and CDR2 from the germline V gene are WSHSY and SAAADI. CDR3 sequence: CASSEGGSNQPQHF. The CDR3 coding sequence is TGCGCCAGCAGTGAGGGGGGATCCAATCAGCCCCAGCATTTT.

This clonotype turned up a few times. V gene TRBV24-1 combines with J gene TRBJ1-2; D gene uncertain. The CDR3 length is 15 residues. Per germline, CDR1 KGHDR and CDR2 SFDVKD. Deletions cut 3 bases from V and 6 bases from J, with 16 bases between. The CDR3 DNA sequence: TGTGCCACCAGTGATCACGACATGCGGGAGGATGGCTACACCTTC. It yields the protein CATSDHDMREDGYTF.

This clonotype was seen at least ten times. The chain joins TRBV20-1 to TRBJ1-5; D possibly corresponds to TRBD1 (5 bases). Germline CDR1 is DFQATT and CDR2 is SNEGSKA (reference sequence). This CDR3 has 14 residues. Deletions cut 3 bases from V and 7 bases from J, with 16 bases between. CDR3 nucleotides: TGCAGTGCTAGGGGTCAGGGAGTCAACCAGCCCCAGCATTTT. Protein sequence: CSARGQGVNQPQHF.

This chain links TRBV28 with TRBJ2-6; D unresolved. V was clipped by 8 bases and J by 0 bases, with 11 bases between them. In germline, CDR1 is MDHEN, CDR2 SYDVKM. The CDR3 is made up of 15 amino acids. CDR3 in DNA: TGTGCCAGCGTAGGCTCGGTCTCTGGGGCCAACGTCCTGACTTTC. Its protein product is CASVGSVSGANVLTF.

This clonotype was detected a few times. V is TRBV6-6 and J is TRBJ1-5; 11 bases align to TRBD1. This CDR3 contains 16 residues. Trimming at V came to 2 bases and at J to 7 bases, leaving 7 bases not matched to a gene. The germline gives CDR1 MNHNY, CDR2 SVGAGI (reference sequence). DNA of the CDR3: TGTGCCAGCAGTTACGGGAGGACAGGGGGCGGACAGCCCCAGCATTTT. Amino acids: CASSYGRTGGGQPQHF.

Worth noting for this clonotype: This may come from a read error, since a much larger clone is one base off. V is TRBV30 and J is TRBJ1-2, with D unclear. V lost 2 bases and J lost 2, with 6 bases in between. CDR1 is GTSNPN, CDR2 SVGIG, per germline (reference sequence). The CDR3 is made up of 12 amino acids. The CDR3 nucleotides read TGTGCCTGGAGTCCAGACAACTATGGCTACACCTTC. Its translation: CAWSPDNYGYTF.

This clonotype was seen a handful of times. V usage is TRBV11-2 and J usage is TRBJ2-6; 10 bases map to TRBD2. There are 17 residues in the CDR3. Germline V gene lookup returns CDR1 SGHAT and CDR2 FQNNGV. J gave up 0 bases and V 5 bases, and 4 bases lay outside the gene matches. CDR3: CASSKSSGGSGANVLTF. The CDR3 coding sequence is TGTGCCAGCAGCAAGTCTAGCGGGGGCTCTGGGGCCAACGTCCTGACTTTC.

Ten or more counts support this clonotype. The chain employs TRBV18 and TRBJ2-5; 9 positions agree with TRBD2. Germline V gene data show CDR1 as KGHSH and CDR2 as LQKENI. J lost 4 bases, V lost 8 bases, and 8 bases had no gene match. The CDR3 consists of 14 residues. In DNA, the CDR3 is TGTGCCAGCACATCGAATAGCGGGAGAGAGACCCAGTACTTC. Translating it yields CASTSNSGRETQYF.

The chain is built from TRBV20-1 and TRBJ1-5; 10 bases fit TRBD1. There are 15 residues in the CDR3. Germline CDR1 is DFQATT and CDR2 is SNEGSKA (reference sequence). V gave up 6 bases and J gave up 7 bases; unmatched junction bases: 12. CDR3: CSASSRDRGHQPQHF. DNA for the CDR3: TGCAGTGCCTCGAGCCGGGACAGGGGACACCAGCCCCAGCATTTT.

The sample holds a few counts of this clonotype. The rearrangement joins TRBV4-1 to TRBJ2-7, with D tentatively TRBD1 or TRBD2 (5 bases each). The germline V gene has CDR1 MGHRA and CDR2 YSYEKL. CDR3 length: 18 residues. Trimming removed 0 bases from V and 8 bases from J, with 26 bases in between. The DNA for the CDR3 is TGCGCCAGCAGCCAAGATAAAATGGGGGAGTTCCTCAGAGGTCAGCAGTACTTC. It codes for CASSQDKMGEFLRGQQYF.

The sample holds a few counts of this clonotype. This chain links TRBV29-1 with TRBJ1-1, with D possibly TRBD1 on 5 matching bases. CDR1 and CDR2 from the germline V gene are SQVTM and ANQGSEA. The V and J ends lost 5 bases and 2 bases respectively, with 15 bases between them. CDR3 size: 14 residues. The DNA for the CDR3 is TGCAGCGTTACCCCCCAGGGTTTTAACACTGAAGCTTTCTTT. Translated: CSVTPQGFNTEAFF.

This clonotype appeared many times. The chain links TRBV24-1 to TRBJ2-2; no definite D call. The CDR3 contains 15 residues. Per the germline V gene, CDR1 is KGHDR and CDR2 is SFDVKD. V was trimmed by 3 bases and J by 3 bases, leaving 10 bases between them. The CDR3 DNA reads TGTGCCACCAGTGATCCCCGTGCGGACACCGGGGAGCTGTTTTTT. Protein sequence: CATSDPRADTGELFF.

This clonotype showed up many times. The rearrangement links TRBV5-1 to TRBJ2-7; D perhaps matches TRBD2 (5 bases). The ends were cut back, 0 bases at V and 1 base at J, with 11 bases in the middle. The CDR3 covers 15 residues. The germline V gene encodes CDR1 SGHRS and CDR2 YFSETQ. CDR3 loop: CASSLVGGASYEQYF. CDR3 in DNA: TGCGCCAGCAGCTTGGTAGGAGGAGCGTCCTACGAGCAGTACTTC.

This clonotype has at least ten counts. This CDR3 reads CATSDFQALGADTQYF. The CDR3, as DNA: TGTGCCACCAGTGATTTTCAGGCATTAGGGGCAGATACGCAGTATTTT. The chain links TRBV24-1 to TRBJ2-3, with D maybe TRBD1 (5 bases). Germline CDR1 and CDR2: KGHDR and SFDVKD. V was trimmed by 1 base and J by 4 bases, leaving 14 bases between them. The CDR3 covers 16 residues.

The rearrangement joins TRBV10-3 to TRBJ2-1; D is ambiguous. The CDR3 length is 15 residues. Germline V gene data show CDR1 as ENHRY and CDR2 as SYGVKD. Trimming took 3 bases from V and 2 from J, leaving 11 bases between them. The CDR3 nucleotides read TGTGCCATCAGTGACTGGCCAGAAACCTACAATGAGCAGTTCTTC. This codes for CAISDWPETYNEQFF.

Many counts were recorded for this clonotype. CDR3 DNA sequence: TGTGCCAGCATTGGGCGGACACTATACACTGAAGCTTTCTTT. Translation: CASIGRTLYTEAFF. This chain links TRBV2 with TRBJ1-1, with D perhaps matching TRBD1 (5 bases). With 7 bases removed from V and 3 bases from J, the gap between germline ends came to 15 bases. This CDR3 contains 14 residues. Germline-derived CDR1 and CDR2 are SNHLY and FYNNEI.